Following are 26 T cell receptor beta chains from one sample sequenced in a study of CD8+ T cells in alopecia areata. RNA was extracted and reverse transcribed into cDNA as the sequencing template. Only in-frame clones appear in the TCRdb table, and some are missing; sequencing was by immunoSEQ multiplex PCR. The sample records some 98,000 clones, under 70% being singletons. Treatment denoted: oral pan-JAK inhibitor, 5-10 mg twice daily. This material consisted of CD8+ T cells sorted from blood, taken at week 4, from a patient treated with tofacitinib. Receptors were obtained from a human donor with alopecia areata.

V and J are TRBV30 and TRBJ1-2, with D uncertain. This CDR3 contains 11 residues. Germline V gene lookup returns CDR1 GTSNPN and CDR2 SVGIG (reference sequence). V was trimmed by 0 bases and J by 6 bases, leaving 5 bases between them. Here the CDR3 DNA reads TGTGCCTGGAGTGTCAATGATGGCTACACCTTC. It yields the protein CAWSVNDGYTF. Full variable domain (rest looked up from reference TRBV30 and TRBJ1-2): SQTIHQWPATLVQPVGSPLSLECTVEGTSNPNLYWYRQAAGRGLQLLFYSVGIGQISSEVPQNLSASRPQDRQFILSSKKLLLSDSGFYLCAWSVNDGYTFGSGTRLTVV.

The J gene is TRBJ2-7, the V gene TRBV27; tentatively, D is TRBD1 or TRBD2 (5 bases each). CDR3 length: 15 residues. V was trimmed by 3 bases and J by 2 bases, leaving 14 bases between them. Germline assignment: CDR1 MNHEY and CDR2 SMNVEV (reference sequence). DNA for the CDR3: TGTGCCAGCAGTTTTCTGGGACGGCACGCCTACGAGCAGTACTTC. Translation: CASSFLGRHAYEQYF.

The CDR3 loop reads CASSIAQTYYEQYF. In DNA, the CDR3 is TGTGCCAGCAGTATCGCGCAGACTTACTACGAGCAGTACTTC. The genes are TRBV2 and TRBJ2-7; no firm D call. Looked up from germline, CDR1 is SNHLY and CDR2 is FYNNEI. The CDR3 loop spans 14 amino acids. Trimming stripped 5 bases from V and 3 bases from J, with 14 bases between. Based on the CDR3 plus reference TRBV2 and TRBJ2-7, the full variable domain is EPEVTQTPSHQVTQMGQEVILRCVPISNHLYFYWYRQILGQKVEFLVSFYNNEISEKSEIFDDQFSVERPDGSNFTLKIRSTKLEDSAMYFCASSIAQTYYEQYFGPGTRLTVT.

This chain connects TRBV5-4 to TRBJ2-7; perhaps TRBD1 as D (6 bases). Deletions cut 4 bases from V and 0 bases from J, with 20 bases between. The CDR3 is 17 amino acids. Germline lookup yields CDR1 SGHNT and CDR2 YYREEE (reference sequence). CDR3 nucleotides: TGTGCCAGCAGCGGATACGCGACAGGTTCCCCCTCCTACGAGCAGTACTTC. Translating it yields CASSGYATGSPSYEQYF.

Regarding this clone: An end of the junction differs from the germline gene, which may be a read error. The chain has TRBV20-1 and TRBJ1-2; D not resolved. The CDR3 has 11 residues. Germline V gene lookup returns CDR1 DFQATT and CDR2 SNEGSKA (reference sequence). The DNA of the CDR3 is TGCAGTGCCAGAGTTGAGGGTGGCTACACCTTC. Translation gives CSARVEGGYTF.

The gene calls are TRBV25-1 and TRBJ1-2; possible D gene TRBD1, 5 bases. The CDR3 loop spans 12 amino acids. Germline assignment: CDR1 MGHDK and CDR2 SYGVNS. The V end lost 5 bases, the J end lost 5 bases, and 9 bases lay between the germline ends. The CDR3 sequence: CASSQGTYGYTF. In DNA form, the CDR3 reads TGTGCCAGCAGTCAGGGAACTTATGGCTACACCTTC.

A few counts support this clone. This chain connects TRBV25-1 to TRBJ1-5, with 8 bases matching TRBD1. CDR3 length: 15 residues. V shed 4 bases and J 2 bases; nucleotides not matched to a gene: 4. Germline V gene data show CDR1 as MGHDK and CDR2 as SYGVNS. The CDR3, as DNA: TGTGCCAGCAGTGGGGGGACAGGAGGCAATCAGCCCCAGCATTTT. This codes for CASSGGTGGNQPQHF. Complete variable domain (other parts from reference TRBV25-1 and TRBJ1-5): EADIYQTPRYLVIGTGKKITLECSQTMGHDKMYWYQQDPGMELHLIHYSYGVNSTEKGDLSSESTVSRIRTEHFPLTLESARPSHTSQYLCASSGGTGGNQPQHFGDGTRLSIL.

CDR3 nucleotide sequence: TGCGCCAGCAGCCTAGCGGATGATCAGCCCCAGCATTTT. Its translation: CASSLADDQPQHF. The gene calls are TRBV4-1 and TRBJ1-5; D is ambiguous. The CDR3 is 13 residues long. Trimming took 4 bases from V and 5 from J, leaving 9 bases between them. In germline, CDR1 is MGHRA, CDR2 YSYEKL.

The CDR3 here is CASSLVAGTGQHEQYF. DNA for the CDR3: TGTGCCAGCAGTTTAGTCGCCGGGACAGGGCAACACGAGCAGTACTTC. The rearrangement joins TRBV27 to TRBJ2-7; 9 bases match TRBD1. The CDR3 covers 16 residues. Germline CDR1 reads MNHEY; CDR2 reads SMNVEV (reference sequence). The J segment lost 5 bases and the V segment lost 2 bases, leaving 10 bases of the junction unmatched.

This chain connects TRBV2 to TRBJ2-2, with no clear D. Germline V gives CDR1 SNHLY, CDR2 FYNNEI. This CDR3 contains 14 residues. Trimming pared 9 bases from V and 4 bases from J, leaving 15 bases between. In nucleotides, the CDR3 is TGTGCCAGGAATGTGAAAGGTACCACCGGGGAGCTGTTTTTT. Protein product: CARNVKGTTGELFF.

This chain links TRBV5-6 with TRBJ2-6; D uncertain. The CDR3 runs 15 residues. Germline V gene data show CDR1 as SGHDT and CDR2 as YYEEEE. V was pared by 0 bases and J by 4 bases, with 8 bases between. Written as DNA, the CDR3 is TGTGCCAGCAGCTTGGCCGGCTCAGGGGCCAACGTCCTGACTTTC. Translating gives CASSLAGSGANVLTF.

The rearrangement joins TRBV5-1 to TRBJ2-1; the D call may be TRBD1 or TRBD2 (5 bases each). Germline CDR1 reads SGHRS; CDR2 reads YFSETQ. V was cut by 4 bases and J by 7 bases, with 15 bases left in between. This CDR3 is 14 amino acids long. CDR3 loop: CASSLGRPGNEQFF. DNA for the CDR3: TGCGCCAGCAGCCTGGGACGCCCCGGGAATGAGCAGTTCTTC.

The gene calls are TRBV19 and TRBJ2-1; D unclear. With 6 bases removed from V and 3 bases from J, the gap between germline ends came to 6 bases. Germline V lookup: CDR1 LNHDA, CDR2 SQIVND (reference sequence). The CDR3 runs to 12 residues. This chain's CDR3 is CASSDGYNEQFF. The CDR3 DNA reads TGTGCCAGTAGCGACGGCTACAATGAGCAGTTCTTC. Based on the CDR3 plus reference TRBV19 and TRBJ2-1, the full variable domain is DGGITQSPKYLFRKEGQNVTLSCEQNLNHDAMYWYRQDPGQGLRLIYYSQIVNDFQKGDIAEGYSVSREKKESFPLTVTSAQKNPTAFYLCASSDGYNEQFFGPGTRLTVL.

This clone was observed a handful of times. The V call is TRBV5-1, the J call TRBJ2-7; 9 bases match TRBD1. Trimming cost V 0 bases and J 5 bases; bases outside gene matches: 6. The CDR3 sequence is 15 residues long. Looked up from germline, CDR1 is SGHRS and CDR2 is YFSETQ. CDR3 sequence: CASSLGGQGSHEQYF. DNA for the CDR3: TGCGCCAGCAGCTTGGGGGGACAGGGTTCCCACGAGCAGTACTTC.

This clone has only one observation. The V call is TRBV5-4, the J call TRBJ2-2, with D possibly being TRBD1 or TRBD2 (6 bases each). V was trimmed by 3 bases and J by 1 base, leaving 13 bases between them. Germline CDR1 is SGHNT and CDR2 is YYREEE (reference sequence). CDR3 length: 16 amino acids. CDR3 in amino acids: CASSSPGGLNTGELFF. The DNA for the CDR3 is TGTGCCAGCAGCTCACCTGGGGGGCTGAACACCGGGGAGCTGTTTTTT.

The genes are TRBV28 and TRBJ2-7; no firm D call. This CDR3 region has 13 residues. V was trimmed by 4 bases and J by 0 bases, leaving 7 bases between them. In germline, CDR1 is MDHEN, CDR2 SYDVKM. The CDR3 reads CASSSKYSYEQYF. The CDR3 DNA is TGTGCCAGCAGTTCGAAGTACTCCTACGAGCAGTACTTC.

In this sample, this clone turned up a few times. J is TRBJ2-7 and V is TRBV20-1, with 8 bases that match TRBD1. The CDR3 is 11 residues long. The germline CDR1 and CDR2 sequences are DFQATT and SNEGSKA (reference sequence). V lost 1 base, J lost 12 bases, and 5 bases stayed unmatched. The CDR3 region is CSARAQGVVYF. The CDR3 DNA is TGCAGTGCTAGAGCACAGGGGGTTGTGTACTTC.

Notes on this clone: Within the sample, other DNA sequences also encode this same CDR3. CDR3 region: CASSQDPGDSGNTIYF. CDR3 in DNA: TGCGCCAGCAGCCAAGACCCCGGAGACTCTGGAAACACCATATATTTT. The chain uses TRBV4-1 and TRBJ1-3; D is undetermined. Trimming cost V 0 bases and J 0 bases, with 9 bases left between them. This CDR3 has 16 residues. Germline V CDR1 and CDR2: MGHRA, YSYEKL.

This clone showed up just a few times. The rearrangement joins TRBV29-1 to TRBJ2-3; 12 nucleotides match TRBD1. V lost 4 bases, J lost 5 bases, and 4 bases stayed unmatched. The length of the CDR3 is 14 residues. CDR1 is SQVTM and CDR2 is ANQGSEA in the germline V gene. The CDR3, as DNA: TGCAGCGTTGGGGGACAGGGGGCGAGAGATACGCAGTATTTT. Protein product: CSVGGQGARDTQYF.

The chain's CDR3 is CASSLSGVGRSGEQYF. DNA for the CDR3: TGTGCCAGCAGTTTATCCGGCGTGGGCAGGTCGGGAGAGCAGTACTTC. This chain connects TRBV27 to TRBJ2-7; possible D gene TRBD2, 5 bases. Germline CDR1 MNHEY, CDR2 SMNVEV (reference sequence). Trimming pared 0 bases from V and 7 bases from J, leaving 19 bases between. This CDR3 has 16 residues.

V gene TRBV29-1 combines with J gene TRBJ2-3; 9 bases fit TRBD2. This CDR3 has 14 amino acids. Per germline, CDR1 SQVTM and CDR2 ANQGSEA. Trimming took 6 bases from V and 3 from J; bases not matched to a gene: 7. The chain's CDR3 is CSVKDSGRTDTQYF. As DNA, the CDR3 is TGCAGCGTGAAAGATAGCGGGAGAACAGATACGCAGTATTTT.

The chain recombines TRBV5-4 with TRBJ1-2; D unclear. Trimming took 3 bases from V and 10 from J, leaving 10 bases between them. The V gene's germline CDR1 is SGHNT and CDR2 YYREEE (reference sequence). CDR3 length: 11 amino acids. As DNA, the CDR3 is TGTGCCAGCAGCTCAGACCTGACCTACACCTTC. Its protein product is CASSSDLTYTF.

This clone has a single count. The V gene is TRBV27, the J gene TRBJ2-5; D may be TRBD2 (5 bases). V lost 4 bases to trimming and J lost 1 base, with 16 bases between them. CDR1 is MNHEY, CDR2 SMNVEV, per germline (reference sequence). This CDR3 spans 16 amino acids. The DNA for the CDR3 is TGTGCCAGCAGTTCCCGGGAAAGAACGATCCAAGAGACCCAGTACTTC. Protein sequence: CASSSRERTIQETQYF.

This chain joins TRBV30 and TRBJ1-1; D ambiguous. The CDR3 sequence is 14 residues long. V was cut by 2 bases and J by 0 bases, with 10 bases left in between. Germline CDR1 reads GTSNPN; CDR2 reads SVGIG (reference sequence). This CDR3 is CAWSYGTMNTEAFF. The CDR3 nucleotides are TGTGCCTGGAGTTACGGAACCATGAACACTGAAGCTTTCTTT.

V gene TRBV6-5 combines with J gene TRBJ2-3; D not certain. Trimming removed 6 bases at V and 0 bases at J, with 7 bases between. The CDR3 runs to 13 residues. Germline CDR1 and CDR2: MNHEY and SVGAGI. The CDR3 reads CASSRDSTDTQYF. CDR3 nucleotides: TGTGCCAGCAGCCGAGACAGCACAGATACGCAGTATTTT.

V gene TRBV19 combines with J gene TRBJ2-2, with D perhaps TRBD2 (5 bases). Germline CDR1 reads LNHDA; CDR2 reads SQIVND (reference sequence). The CDR3 is 13 amino acids. With 7 bases removed from V and 4 bases from J, the gap between germline ends came to 10 bases. The CDR3 DNA follows: TGTGCCAGTAATGACGGGGTCACCGGGGAGCTGTTTTTT. As protein: CASNDGVTGELFF.